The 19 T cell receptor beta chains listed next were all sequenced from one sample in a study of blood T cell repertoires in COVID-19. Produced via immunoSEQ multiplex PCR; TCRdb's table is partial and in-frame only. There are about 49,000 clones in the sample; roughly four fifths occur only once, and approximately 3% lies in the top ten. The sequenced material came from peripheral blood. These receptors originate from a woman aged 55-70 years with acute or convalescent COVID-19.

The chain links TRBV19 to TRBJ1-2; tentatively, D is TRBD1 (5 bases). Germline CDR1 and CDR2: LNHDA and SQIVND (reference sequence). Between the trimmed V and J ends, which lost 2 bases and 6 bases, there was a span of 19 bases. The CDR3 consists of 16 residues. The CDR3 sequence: CASSIYDPAGVDGYTF. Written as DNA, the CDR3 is TGTGCCAGTAGTATATATGACCCGGCGGGGGTGGATGGCTACACCTTC.

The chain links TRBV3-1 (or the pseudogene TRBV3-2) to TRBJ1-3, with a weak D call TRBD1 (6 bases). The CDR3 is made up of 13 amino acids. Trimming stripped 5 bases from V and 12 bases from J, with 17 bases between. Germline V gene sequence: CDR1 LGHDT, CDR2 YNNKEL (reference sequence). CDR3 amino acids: CASSWTGGQGIYF. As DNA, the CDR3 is TGTGCCAGCAGCTGGACTGGGGGCCAAGGCATATATTTT.

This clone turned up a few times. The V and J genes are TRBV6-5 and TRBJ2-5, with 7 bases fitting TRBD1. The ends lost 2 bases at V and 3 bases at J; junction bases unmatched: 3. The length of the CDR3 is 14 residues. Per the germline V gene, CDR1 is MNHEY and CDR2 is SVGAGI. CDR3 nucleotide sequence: TGTGCCAGCAGTTACGGGACAGCTGAAGAGACCCAGTACTTC. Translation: CASSYGTAEETQYF.

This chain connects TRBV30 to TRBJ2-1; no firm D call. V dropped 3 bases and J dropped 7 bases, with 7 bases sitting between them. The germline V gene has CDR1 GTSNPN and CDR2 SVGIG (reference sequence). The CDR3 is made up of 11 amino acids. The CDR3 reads CAWRGFNEQFF. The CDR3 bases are TGTGCCTGGAGGGGCTTTAATGAGCAGTTCTTC.

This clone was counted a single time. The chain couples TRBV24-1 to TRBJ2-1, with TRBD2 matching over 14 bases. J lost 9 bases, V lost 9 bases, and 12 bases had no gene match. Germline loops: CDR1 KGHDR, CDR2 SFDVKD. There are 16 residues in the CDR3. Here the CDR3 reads CATQNPTSGRVSEQFF. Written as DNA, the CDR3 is TGTGCCACCCAAAACCCGACTAGCGGGAGGGTTAGTGAGCAGTTCTTC.

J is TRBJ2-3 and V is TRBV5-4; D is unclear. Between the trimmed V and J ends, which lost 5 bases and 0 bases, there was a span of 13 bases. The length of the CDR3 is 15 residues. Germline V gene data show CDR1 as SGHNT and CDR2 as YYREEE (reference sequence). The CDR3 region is CASRSIAASTDTQYF. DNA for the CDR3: TGTGCCAGCAGGTCAATAGCCGCCAGCACAGATACGCAGTATTTT.

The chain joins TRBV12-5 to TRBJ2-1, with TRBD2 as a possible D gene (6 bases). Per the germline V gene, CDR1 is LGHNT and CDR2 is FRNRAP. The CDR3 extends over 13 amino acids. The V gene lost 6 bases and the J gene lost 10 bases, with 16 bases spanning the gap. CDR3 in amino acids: CASGRGVRGEQFF. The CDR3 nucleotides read TGTGCTAGTGGCCGTGGCGTGCGGGGAGAGCAGTTCTTC.

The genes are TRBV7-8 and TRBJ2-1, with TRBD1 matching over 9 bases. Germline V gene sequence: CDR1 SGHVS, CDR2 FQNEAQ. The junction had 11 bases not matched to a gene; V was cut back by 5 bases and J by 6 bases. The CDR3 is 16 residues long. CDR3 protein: CASSHDRDRVVNEQFF. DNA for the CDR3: TGTGCCAGCAGCCACGACCGGGACAGGGTCGTCAATGAGCAGTTCTTC.

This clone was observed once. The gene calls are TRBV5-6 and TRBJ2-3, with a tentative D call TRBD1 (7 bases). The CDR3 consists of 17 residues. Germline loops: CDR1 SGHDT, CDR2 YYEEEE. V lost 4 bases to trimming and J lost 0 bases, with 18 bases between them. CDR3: CASSMTGRWASTDTQYF. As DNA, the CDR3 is TGTGCCAGCAGCATGACAGGGAGGTGGGCAAGCACAGATACGCAGTATTTT.

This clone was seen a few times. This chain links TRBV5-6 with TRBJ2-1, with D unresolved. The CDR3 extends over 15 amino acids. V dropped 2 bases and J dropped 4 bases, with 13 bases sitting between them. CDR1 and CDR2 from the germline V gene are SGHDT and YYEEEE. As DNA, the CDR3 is TGTGCCAGCAGCTTCCCAGGAAGTAGGTACAATGAGCAGTTCTTC. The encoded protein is CASSFPGSRYNEQFF.

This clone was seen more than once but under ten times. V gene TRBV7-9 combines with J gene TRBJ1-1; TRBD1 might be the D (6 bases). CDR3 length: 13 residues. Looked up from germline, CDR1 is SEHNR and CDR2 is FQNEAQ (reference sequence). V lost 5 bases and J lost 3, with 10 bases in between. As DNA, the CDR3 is TGTGCCAGCAGCCCCAAGGGGGACACTGAAGCTTTCTTT. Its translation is CASSPKGDTEAFF.

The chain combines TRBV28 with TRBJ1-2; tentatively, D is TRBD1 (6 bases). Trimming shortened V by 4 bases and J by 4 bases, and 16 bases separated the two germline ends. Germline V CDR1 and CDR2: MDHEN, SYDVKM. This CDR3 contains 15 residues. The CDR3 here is CASSCGGGGIYGYTF. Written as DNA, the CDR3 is TGTGCCAGCAGTTGCGGGGGAGGGGGGATCTATGGCTACACCTTC.

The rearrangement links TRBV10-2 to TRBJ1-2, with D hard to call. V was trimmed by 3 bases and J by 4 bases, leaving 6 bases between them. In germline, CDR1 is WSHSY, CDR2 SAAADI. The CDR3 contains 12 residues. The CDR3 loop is CASSDRSYGYTF. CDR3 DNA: TGCGCCAGCAGTGACAGATCCTATGGCTACACCTTC.

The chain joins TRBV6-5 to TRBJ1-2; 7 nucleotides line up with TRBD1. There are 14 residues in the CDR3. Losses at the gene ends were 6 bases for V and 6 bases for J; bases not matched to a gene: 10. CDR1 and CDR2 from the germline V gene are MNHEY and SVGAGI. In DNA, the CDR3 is TGTGCCAGCAGCCGAACAAAGGGGACAGATGGCTACACCTTC. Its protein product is CASSRTKGTDGYTF.

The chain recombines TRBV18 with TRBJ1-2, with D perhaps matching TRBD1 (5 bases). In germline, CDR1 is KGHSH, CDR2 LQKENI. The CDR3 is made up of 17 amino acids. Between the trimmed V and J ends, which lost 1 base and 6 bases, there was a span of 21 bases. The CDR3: CASSPRRDGNPSHGYTF. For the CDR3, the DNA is TGTGCCAGCTCACCACGCAGGGATGGAAACCCGTCGCATGGCTACACCTTC.

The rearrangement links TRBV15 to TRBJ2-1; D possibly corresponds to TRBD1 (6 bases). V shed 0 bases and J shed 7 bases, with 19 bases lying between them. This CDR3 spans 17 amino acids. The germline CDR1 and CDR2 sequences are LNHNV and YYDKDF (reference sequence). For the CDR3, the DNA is TGTGCCACCAGCAGAGATACTACAGGGACCCGTGTGAATGAGCAGTTCTTC. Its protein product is CATSRDTTGTRVNEQFF.

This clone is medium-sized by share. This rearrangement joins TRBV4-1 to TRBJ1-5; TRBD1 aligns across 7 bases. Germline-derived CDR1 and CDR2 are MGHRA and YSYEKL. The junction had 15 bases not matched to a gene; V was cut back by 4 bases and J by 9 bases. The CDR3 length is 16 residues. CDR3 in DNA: TGCGCCAGCAGCCTCCTACCAGACAGGGCGGGGGGGCCCCAGCATTTT. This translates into CASSLLPDRAGGPQHF.

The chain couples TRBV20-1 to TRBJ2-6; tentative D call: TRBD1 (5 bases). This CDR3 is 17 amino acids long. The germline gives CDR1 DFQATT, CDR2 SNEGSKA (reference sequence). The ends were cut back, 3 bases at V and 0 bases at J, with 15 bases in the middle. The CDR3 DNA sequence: TGCAGTGCTAGTCTTTGGCAGGGCAGCTCTGGGGCCAACGTCCTGACTTTC. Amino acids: CSASLWQGSSGANVLTF.

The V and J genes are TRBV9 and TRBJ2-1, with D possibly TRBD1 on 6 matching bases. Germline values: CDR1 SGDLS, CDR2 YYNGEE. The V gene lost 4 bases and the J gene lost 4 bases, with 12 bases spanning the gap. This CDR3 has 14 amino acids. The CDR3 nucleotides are TGTGCCAGCAGCCTCCGGGACACTTACAATGAGCAGTTCTTC. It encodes CASSLRDTYNEQFF.